The 17 T cell receptor beta chains in this list originate from one sample, sequenced in a study of early T cells in non-severe SARS-CoV-2 infection. TCRdb recomputed calls from the 5' RACE reads with MiXCR, one row per CDR3 protein. The sample contains about 46,000 distinct CDR3 sequences, around 10% of which appear only once. Specimen: whole blood, collected at baseline. All receptors come from an adult who was a healthcare worker with PCR-confirmed SARS-CoV-2 infection or an uninfected control (not recorded which).

In its sample, this clonotype was seen a few times. The chain carries TRBV27 and TRBJ1-3; D not resolved. Germline V gene data show CDR1 as MNHEY and CDR2 as SMNVEV (reference sequence). The CDR3 is 13 amino acids. Trimming left V 2 bases short and J 6 bases short, with 8 bases between. The CDR3 DNA reads TGTGCCAGCAGTTTAAGTCCAGAAAACACCATATATTTT. Its protein product is CASSLSPENTIYF.

This clonotype was seen more than once but under ten times. The J gene is TRBJ2-2, the V gene TRBV3-1; D perhaps matches TRBD2 (5 bases). V lost 3 bases, J lost 6 bases, and 14 bases lay in between. Germline V lookup: CDR1 LGHDT, CDR2 YNNKEL (reference sequence). This CDR3 is built from 15 residues. CDR3 DNA: TGTGCCAGCAGCCAGGGGAGTAACGGAGCCGGGGAGCTGTTTTTT. Translation gives CASSQGSNGAGELFF.

This clonotype came up many times. The rearrangement joins TRBV6-2 or TRBV6-3 to TRBJ2-1, with D maybe TRBD1 (6 bases). The V gene lost 4 bases and the J gene lost 3 bases, with 19 bases spanning the gap. This CDR3 has 17 residues. Germline-derived CDR1 and CDR2 are MNHEY and SVGEGT. The chain's CDR3 is CASSSQVGTFLYNEQFF. CDR3 nucleotide sequence: TGTGCCAGCAGTTCCCAAGTTGGGACATTCCTCTACAATGAGCAGTTCTTC.

The V and J genes are TRBV7-9 and TRBJ2-1; 10 nucleotides agree with TRBD2. V lost 4 bases to trimming and J lost 6 bases; unmatched junction nucleotides: 9. The CDR3 sequence is 16 residues long. CDR1 is SEHNR and CDR2 is FQNEAQ in the germline V gene (reference sequence). The CDR3 protein is CASSWLTSGSGNEQFF. CDR3 nucleotide sequence: TGTGCCAGCAGCTGGCTGACTAGCGGGTCAGGCAATGAGCAGTTCTTC.

This clonotype was found a few times. The chain is built from TRBV21-1 and TRBJ1-4. TRBV21-1 is recorded as a pseudogene. The CDR3 extends over 15 amino acids. CDR3 region: CASSKGAGHHEKLFF. In DNA, the CDR3 is TGTGCCAGCAGCAAAGGGGCAGGCCATCATGAAAAACTGTTTTTT.

V usage is TRBV6-5 and J usage is TRBJ1-4, with TRBD1 identical over 7 bases. Looked up from germline, CDR1 is MNHEY and CDR2 is SVGAGI. The CDR3 contains 14 residues. Unmatched junction bases numbered 5, after V lost 6 bases and J lost 4 bases. The CDR3 protein is CASRTGTVNEKLFF. CDR3 DNA: TGTGCCAGCAGGACCGGGACAGTTAATGAAAAACTGTTTTTT.

Only a few counts were recorded for this clonotype. This chain connects TRBV7-2 to TRBJ1-1; TRBD1 agrees at 8 bases. The CDR3 loop spans 14 amino acids. The V gene end was trimmed by 5 bases and the J gene end by 6 bases; junction bases not matched to a gene: 8. Germline-derived CDR1 and CDR2 are SGHTA and FQGNSA. CDR3 sequence (DNA): TGTGCCAGCAGCCGGACAGGGCTGTACGCTGAAGCTTTCTTT. Translated, it gives CASSRTGLYAEAFF.

This clonotype was counted ten times or more. V usage is TRBV20-1 and J usage is TRBJ1-2; 9 nucleotides line up with TRBD1. The V gene's germline CDR1 is DFQATT and CDR2 SNEGSKA (reference sequence). The CDR3 sequence is 16 residues long. V gave up 0 bases and J gave up 4 bases; unmatched junction bases: 9. The CDR3 coding sequence is TGCAGTGCTAGAGATTCCCGGACAGGGGTTGGCTATGGCTACACCTTC. Translation gives CSARDSRTGVGYGYTF.

This clonotype was counted a few times. The chain uses TRBV3-1 and TRBJ2-7; tentatively, D is TRBD2 (6 bases). The V end lost 4 bases, the J end lost 4 bases, and 11 bases lay between the germline ends. This CDR3 is built from 13 residues. Germline V gene sequence: CDR1 LGHDT, CDR2 YNNKEL (reference sequence). The CDR3 sequence is CASSLKGLYEQYF. CDR3 DNA: TGTGCCAGCAGCCTTAAGGGACTGTACGAGCAGTACTTC.

This clonotype was counted at least ten times. The chain recombines TRBV12-3 or TRBV12-4 with TRBJ1-2; 8 bases fit TRBD1. The CDR3 runs 16 residues. J was trimmed by 3 bases and V by 7 bases; bases with no gene match: 13. This chain's CDR3 is CASTAARTGTYYGYTF. The CDR3 DNA reads as TGTGCCAGCACGGCGGCAAGGACAGGGACATACTATGGCTACACCTTC.

This clonotype was observed a handful of times. The genes are TRBV5-4 and TRBJ2-1, with TRBD1 as a possible D gene (5 bases). Trimming stripped 0 bases from V and 9 bases from J, with 10 bases between. In germline, CDR1 is SGHNT, CDR2 YYREEE (reference sequence). The CDR3 spans 13 residues. CDR3 residues: CASSLARDGEQFF. Here the CDR3 DNA reads TGTGCCAGCAGCTTGGCCAGGGATGGTGAGCAGTTCTTC.

This chain links TRBV20-1 with TRBJ2-1; D not resolved. Trimming shortened V by 6 bases and J by 8 bases, and 17 bases separated the two germline ends. The CDR3 covers 13 residues. Germline CDR1 is DFQATT and CDR2 is SNEGSKA (reference sequence). CDR3 protein: CSALYRLIDEQFF. For the CDR3, the DNA is TGCAGTGCCTTGTATCGCTTGATCGATGAGCAGTTCTTC.

This clonotype was seen a few times. The genes are TRBV7-2 and TRBJ2-2; 8 bases line up with TRBD2. V lost 4 bases, J lost 0 bases, and 4 bases stayed unmatched. The V gene's germline CDR1 is SGHTA and CDR2 FQGNSA. The length of the CDR3 is 16 residues. CDR3 region: CASSYSGGTNTGELFF. In DNA form, the CDR3 reads TGTGCCAGCAGCTACAGCGGGGGAACGAACACCGGGGAGCTGTTTTTT.

This clonotype showed up just a few times. The CDR3 bases are TGTGCCAGCAGCCCTAGCGGAGACAATTACAATGAGCAGTTCTTC. This sequence encodes CASSPSGDNYNEQFF. The rearrangement joins TRBV7-2 to TRBJ2-1; 7 bases are a match to TRBD2. The CDR3 contains 15 residues. Germline V gives CDR1 SGHTA, CDR2 FQGNSA. The ends lost 5 bases at V and 4 bases at J; junction bases unmatched: 8.

The J gene is TRBJ2-3, the V gene TRBV20-1; no clear D gene. From germline, CDR1 is DFQATT and CDR2 SNEGSKA (reference sequence). The CDR3 length is 12 residues. V gave up 3 bases and J gave up 4 bases, with 8 bases separating them. The CDR3 nucleotides read TGCAGTGCTAGCCAGCCGGCAGATACGCAGTATTTT. It codes for CSASQPADTQYF.

This clonotype occurred many times. CDR3 sequence (DNA): TGTGCCAGCAGCTTATTAGCGGGGGGGCGGGAGACCCAGTACTTC. It codes for CASSLLAGGRETQYF. The chain uses TRBV7-2 and TRBJ2-5; TRBD2 agrees at 11 bases. The trim removed 2 bases at V and 5 bases at J, leaving 4 bases unmatched. The germline CDR1 and CDR2 sequences are SGHTA and FQGNSA. The CDR3 has 15 residues.

This clonotype was detected a few times. The chain couples TRBV30 to TRBJ2-7, with a weak D call TRBD2 (5 bases). From germline, CDR1 is GTSNPN and CDR2 SVGIG (reference sequence). This CDR3 spans 14 amino acids. V lost 2 bases and J lost 2, with 13 bases in between. CDR3 residues: CAWSPLSGAYEQYF. CDR3 bases: TGTGCCTGGAGTCCCTTGAGCGGAGCCTACGAGCAGTACTTC.